Reported below is one T cell receptor (beta chain). Its antigen is currently unknown. These data belong to a study of radiotherapy plus CTLA-4 blockade in lung cancer. Turning to the study itself: About 17% of enrolled patients responded objectively, and around 30% had disease control.

V was pared by 4 bases and J by 2 bases, with 7 bases of the junction left unmatched. Germline V gene sequence: CDR1 GTSNPN, CDR2 SVGIG (reference sequence). This CDR3 comprises 14 residues. The study gave focal radiation plus ipilimumab CTLA-4 blockade to patients with chemo-refractory metastatic non-small-cell lung cancer. Method: immunoSEQ multiplex PCR; TCRdb's copy keeps in-frame clones and lacks some. The data hold about 77,000 clones, with nearly 75% observed a single time. Notes on the study in general: Reports identified early blood T cell clone dynamics, with interferon-beta, as the best response predictor. Radiotherapy was combined with ipilimumab, and tumor-derived TCR clones then expanded in blood.

This clonotype was obtained from a human donor with non-small cell lung cancer whose response to radiotherapy plus ipilimumab could not be evaluated. Source: peripheral blood, taken from a patient treated with radiotherapy plus ipilimumab. V is TRBV30 and J is TRBJ2-5, with 7 positions matching TRBD2. DNA of the CDR3: TGTGCCTGGACCCGTGGGGGGGGACAAGAGACCCAGTACTTC. Its translation: CAWTRGGGQETQYF. Combining the CDR3 with reference TRBV30 and TRBJ2-5 gives the whole variable domain SQTIHQWPATLVQPVGSPLSLECTVEGTSNPNLYWYRQAAGRGLQLLFYSVGIGQISSEVPQNLSASRPQDRQFILSSKKLLLSDSGFYLCAWTRGGGQETQYFGPGTRLLVL.